This T cell receptor (beta chain) is drawn from a study of T cell repertoires in cytomegalovirus infection. On the study more broadly: Evidence of both CMV infection and a matching HLA type came from public TCR beta signatures.

As to this clonotype: What it recognizes is unknown.

Study observations and caveats: HLA-C-restricted CMV-specific TCR beta clonotypes were dominant in the ex vivo response. Summed frequency of shared TCR beta families picked out CMV carriers who also had the relevant HLA.

The CDR3 covers 14 residues. Germline V gene lookup returns CDR1 MNHEY and CDR2 SMNVEV (reference sequence). V was pared by 7 bases and J by 1 base, with 13 bases between. TCRdb re-derived calls from the reads in MiXCR, one entry per CDR3 protein. The sample consists of about 180,000 distinct CDR3 sequences, under 15% of them appearing once. This TCR was recovered from a human donor in good health (CMV status not recorded). Some clones in this sample may be carry-over from other donors' samples. The rearrangement links TRBV27 to TRBJ1-1, with D perhaps TRBD1 (5 bases). Sequences were obtained from PBMCs. The CDR3 coding sequence is TGTGCCAGCATCGGGGGGGGTGCGAACACTGAAGCTTTCTTT. It specifies CASIGGGANTEAFF.